This T cell receptor beta chain comes out of a study of Ad26.COV2.S vaccination and SARS-CoV-2 variants. The V segment lost 8 bases and the J segment 2 bases; nucleotides outside the gene matches: 4. Germline-derived CDR1 and CDR2 are SNHLY and FYNNEI. The CDR3 length is 14 residues. Data came from immunoSEQ multiplex PCR; TCRdb stores just in-frame clones and leaves some out. This sample has some 370,000 clones, with 83% found just once. This sample's treatment: around 19 received Ad26.COV2.S at low or high dose, single or two shots; roughly five received placebo; per-sample allocation not given. Day 63 after the first injection of vaccine or placebo was the sampling time.

The sequencing here drew on peripheral blood, taken in a trial of Ad26.COV2.S vaccine versus placebo. This sequence joins TRBV2 and TRBJ1-5; 9 bases match TRBD1. This receptor was identified in a person aged 18-65 years who received the Ad26.COV2.S COVID-19 vaccine or a placebo. CDR3: CASGGQGRNQPQHF. The CDR3 coding sequence is TGTGCCAGCGGGGGACAGGGTCGCAATCAGCCCCAGCATTTT.